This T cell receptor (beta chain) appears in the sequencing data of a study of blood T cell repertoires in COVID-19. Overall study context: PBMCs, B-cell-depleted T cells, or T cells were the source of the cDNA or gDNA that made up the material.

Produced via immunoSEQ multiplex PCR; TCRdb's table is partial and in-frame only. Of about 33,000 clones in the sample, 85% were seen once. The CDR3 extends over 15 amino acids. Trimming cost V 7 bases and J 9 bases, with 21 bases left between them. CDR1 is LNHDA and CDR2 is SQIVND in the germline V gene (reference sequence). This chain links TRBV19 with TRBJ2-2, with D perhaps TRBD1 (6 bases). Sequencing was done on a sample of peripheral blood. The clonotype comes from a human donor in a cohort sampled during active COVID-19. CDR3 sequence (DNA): TGTGCCAGTACCCTGGACAGTCTTTTGGACAGGGAGCTGTTTTTT. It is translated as CASTLDSLLDRELFF. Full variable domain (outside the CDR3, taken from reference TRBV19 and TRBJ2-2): DGGITQSPKYLFRKEGQNVTLSCEQNLNHDAMYWYRQDPGQGLRLIYYSQIVNDFQKGDIAEGYSVSREKKESFPLTVTSAQKNPTAFYLCASTLDSLLDRELFFGEGSRLTVL.